These T cell receptor beta chains were read from a single sample in a study of human T cells and chemical hapten exposure. In TCRdb, the RACE reads were re-called with MiXCR into one record per CDR3 protein. The sample holds fewer than 85,000 distinct CDR3 sequences, roughly 10% seen once. The sequenced sample was whole blood, obtained in connection with sensitization to the hapten diphenylcyclopropenone (DPC). The receptors here all came from a young man with alopecia areata. Some clones in this sample may be carry-over from other donors' samples. Both conserved end residues are part of each CDR3. A D gene is named only where the DNA matches it firmly. Size tells how often a clone was seen (once, few, many) or the class of an expanded clone, and some rows leave it out.

TRBJ1-5,NA,TRBV6-2/TRBV6-3,many,CASSTLPQGYNQPQHF,TGTGCCAGCAGTACGCTGCCGCAGGGATACAATCAGCCCCAGCATTTT
TRBJ2-5,TRBD2,TRBV20-1,NA,CSARDSGDQETQYF,TGCAGTGCTAGGGATAGCGGGGATCAAGAGACCCAGTACTTC
TRBJ1-1,NA,TRBV7-6,once,CASSLGKNTKAFF,TGTGCCAGCAGCTTAGGGAAAAACACTAAAGCTTTCTTT
TRBJ1-4,NA,TRBV5-5,NA,CASSRDGSPFIPFF,TGTGCCAGCAGCAGGGACGGATCCCCTTTTATTCCGTTTTTT
TRBJ2-7,TRBD2,TRBV9,NA,CASSPTSGAAYEQYF,TGTGCCAGCAGCCCCACTAGCGGGGCCGCCTACGAGCAGTACTTC
TRBJ2-3,NA,TRBV27,many,CASSLSAMGEDTQYF,TGTGCCAGCAGTTTATCAGCGATGGGTGAAGATACGCAGTATTTT
TRBJ1-5,TRBD1,TRBV29-1,many,CSVTTTGDSNQPQHF,TGCAGCGTTACCACGACAGGGGATAGCAATCAGCCCCAGCATTTT
TRBJ2-5,TRBD1,TRBV29-1,few,CSVEGTGGPAQYF,TGCAGCGTTGAGGGGACAGGGGGCCCGGCCCAGTACTTC
TRBJ2-5,NA,TRBV11-2,many,CASSLNRMETQYF,TGTGCCAGCAGCTTAAACAGGATGGAGACCCAGTACTTC
TRBJ1-2,TRBD1,TRBV6-2/TRBV6-3,few,CASSWDSTNYGYTF,TGTGCCAGCAGTTGGGACAGCACTAACTATGGCTACACCTTC
TRBJ1-1,TRBD1,TRBV29-1,NA,CSVGQGGNTEAFF,TGCAGCGTTGGACAGGGAGGGAACACTGAAGCTTTCTTT
TRBJ1-1,NA,TRBV19,many,CASSSEKTNTEAFF,TGTGCCAGTAGTTCAGAGAAAACGAACACTGAAGCTTTCTTT
TRBJ2-1,TRBD2,TRBV6-4,few,CASKGAGDLQFF,TGTGCCAGCAAGGGAGCGGGGGATTTGCAGTTCTTC
TRBJ1-1,TRBD1,TRBV12-3/TRBV12-4,NA,CASSLAGVSGGWTEAFF,TGTGCCAGCAGTTTAGCGGGAGTTTCAGGGGGATGGACTGAAGCTTTCTTT
TRBJ1-1,NA,TRBV28,NA,CATTNTEAFF,TGTGCCACCACGAACACTGAAGCTTTCTTT
TRBJ2-2,NA,TRBV5-1,NA,CASRSRWGITGELFF,TGCGCCAGCAGGTCTAGGTGGGGCATTACCGGGGAGCTGTTTTTT
TRBJ2-7,NA,TRBV10-3,NA,CAITGGGQGYEQYF,TGTGCCATCACCGGGGGGGGACAGGGATACGAGCAGTACTTC
TRBJ1-1,NA,TRBV7-9,many,CASSLAGDTEAFF,TGTGCCAGCAGCTTAGCAGGTGACACTGAAGCTTTCTTT
TRBJ2-5,NA,TRBV4-3,few,CASSQDLAGFSQETQYF,TGCGCCAGCAGCCAAGATCTAGCCGGGTTTTCCCAAGAGACCCAGTACTTC
TRBJ1-2,NA,TRBV6-4,many,CASSNDMGIGGYTF,TGTGCCAGCAGTAACGATATGGGAATTGGTGGCTACACCTTC
TRBJ1-1,TRBD1,TRBV6-5,few,CASSSTGGSGAFF,TGTGCCAGCAGCTCGACAGGGGGCTCGGGGGCTTTCTTT
TRBJ1-5,TRBD1,TRBV5-5,few,CASSLYGQGGPFRPQHF,TGTGCCAGCAGCTTGTATGGACAGGGGGGACCCTTTAGGCCCCAGCATTTT
TRBJ2-1,NA,TRBV9,NA,CASSVAPSNEQFF,TGTGCCAGCAGCGTAGCTCCCTCCAATGAGCAGTTCTTC
TRBJ2-5,TRBD1,TRBV11-1,many,CASRPGQGAWETQYF,TGTGCCAGCCGGCCGGGACAGGGGGCTTGGGAGACCCAGTACTTC
TRBJ2-7,TRBD2,TRBV5-5,many,CASSPGGVEEQYF,TGTGCCAGCAGCCCCGGGGGGGTGGAAGAGCAGTACTTC
TRBJ1-2,NA,TRBV12-3/TRBV12-4,NA,CASSLEQNYGYTF,TGTGCCAGCAGTTTAGAACAGAACTATGGCTACACCTTC
TRBJ2-3,TRBD2,TRBV20-1,NA,CSARGTSGDTDTQYF,TGCAGTGCCAGAGGGACTAGCGGAGACACAGATACGCAGTATTTT
TRBJ1-1,NA,TRBV9,many,CASSVSGTGHTEAFF,TGTGCCAGCAGCGTATCCGGGACGGGCCACACTGAAGCTTTCTTT
TRBJ2-3,NA,TRBV12-3/TRBV12-4,many,CASSFEVDTQYF,TGTGCCAGCAGTTTTGAGGTGGATACGCAGTATTTT
TRBJ2-3,NA,TRBV9,few,CASSAEGQTDTQYF,TGTGCCAGCAGCGCGGAGGGCCAGACAGATACGCAGTATTTT
TRBJ2-7,NA,TRBV6-5,many,CASSSASTGMNEQYF,TGTGCCAGCAGTTCGGCCTCCACAGGGATGAACGAGCAGTACTTC
TRBJ1-1,NA,TRBV18,many,CASSPNVPGNTEAFF,TGTGCCAGCTCACCAAATGTCCCGGGAAACACTGAAGCTTTCTTT
TRBJ1-3,TRBD1,TRBV7-8,once,CASSLEGQGGNTIYF,TGTGCCAGCAGCTTAGAGGGACAGGGCGGAAACACCATATATTTT
TRBJ2-3,NA,TRBV5-1,few,CASSLARGRIFTDTQYF,TGCGCCAGCAGCTTGGCAAGGGGCCGGATCTTCACAGATACGCAGTATTTT
TRBJ1-5,TRBD1,TRBV9,few,CASSVAGQSDQPQHF,TGTGCCAGCAGCGTAGCGGGACAGTCAGATCAGCCCCAGCATTTT
TRBJ2-1,NA,TRBV7-2,few,CASSLEAEQFF,TGTGCCAGCAGCTTAGAGGCTGAGCAGTTCTTC
TRBJ1-4,NA,TRBV5-1,many,CASSLRQATNEKLFF,TGCGCCAGCAGCTTGCGACAGGCAACTAATGAAAAACTGTTTTTT
TRBJ2-5,NA,TRBV19,few,CASSINPGETQYF,TGTGCCAGTAGTATCAACCCAGGAGAGACCCAGTACTTC
TRBJ2-2,NA,TRBV7-7,few,CASTRGATGELFF,TGTGCCAGCACCCGAGGGGCCACCGGGGAGCTGTTTTTT
TRBJ2-3,TRBD1,TRBV20-1,few,CSARVVTGDTQYF,TGCAGTGCTAGAGTTGTGACAGGGGATACGCAGTATTTT
TRBJ2-1,NA,TRBV7-9,many,CASSLGVLSGNEQFF,TGTGCCAGCAGCTTAGGGGTGTTGTCCGGGAATGAGCAGTTCTTC
TRBJ1-2,NA,TRBV4-3,NA,CASSQDQNNLYYGYTF,TGCGCCAGCAGCCAAGATCAGAACAATCTTTACTATGGCTACACCTTC
TRBJ2-1,TRBD1,TRBV7-9,many,CASSPPAGGLRNEQFF,TGTGCCAGCAGCCCCCCAGCAGGGGGCCTGCGCAATGAGCAGTTCTTC
TRBJ2-4,TRBD1,TRBV19,few,CASSPVGHGTGDNIQYF,TGTGCCAGTAGTCCCGTCGGCCACGGGACAGGGGATAACATTCAGTACTTC
TRBJ2-2,TRBD1,TRBV19,NA,CASSGQGPAGELFF,TGTGCCAGTAGCGGACAGGGTCCCGCCGGGGAGCTGTTTTTT
TRBJ1-2,TRBD1,TRBV6-2/TRBV6-3,few,CATRHQGADGYTF,TGTGCCACTCGTCACCAGGGGGCTGATGGCTACACCTTC
TRBJ2-3,TRBD1,TRBV12-5,many,CASGFIRDRSTDTQYF,TGTGCTAGTGGTTTCATCCGGGACAGGAGCACAGATACGCAGTATTTT
TRBJ1-1,TRBD1,TRBV27,NA,CASSFRTGGLNTEAFF,TGTGCCAGCAGTTTTAGGACAGGGGGTTTGAACACTGAAGCTTTCTTT
TRBJ1-5,TRBD1,TRBV28,NA,CASGRTGNNQPQHF,TGTGCCAGCGGACGGACAGGGAACAATCAGCCCCAGCATTTT
TRBJ2-1,NA,TRBV6-2/TRBV6-3,many,CASSYEGGIYNEQFF,TGTGCCAGCAGTTACGAGGGGGGTATCTACAATGAGCAGTTCTTC
TRBJ1-6,TRBD1,TRBV7-6,many,CASREGQGANSPLHF,TGTGCCAGCAGAGAAGGACAGGGGGCGAATTCACCCCTCCACTTT
TRBJ2-3,NA,TRBV2,many,CASSVDQSQPGTDTQYF,TGTGCCAGCAGTGTCGACCAGTCTCAACCAGGCACAGATACGCAGTATTTT
TRBJ1-1,TRBD1,TRBV7-2,many,CASSLDRANTEAFF,TGTGCCAGCAGTTTAGACAGGGCGAACACTGAAGCTTTCTTT
TRBJ2-1,TRBD2,TRBV2,many,CASSENGLAGEQFF,TGTGCCAGCAGTGAAAACGGACTAGCGGGAGAGCAGTTCTTC
TRBJ1-2,NA,TRBV5-4,many,CASSSPGLLGYTF,TGTGCCAGCAGTTCCCCGGGACTCCTTGGCTACACCTTC